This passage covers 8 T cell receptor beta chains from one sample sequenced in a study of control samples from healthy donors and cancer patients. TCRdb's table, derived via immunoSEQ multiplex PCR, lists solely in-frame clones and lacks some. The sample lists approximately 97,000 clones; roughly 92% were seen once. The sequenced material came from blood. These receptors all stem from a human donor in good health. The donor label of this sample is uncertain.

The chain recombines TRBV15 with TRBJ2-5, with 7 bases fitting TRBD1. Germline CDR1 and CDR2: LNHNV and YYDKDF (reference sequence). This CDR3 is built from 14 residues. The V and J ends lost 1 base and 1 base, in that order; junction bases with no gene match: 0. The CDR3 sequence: CATSRGTGQETQYF. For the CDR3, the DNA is TGTGCCACCAGCAGAGGGACAGGCCAAGAGACCCAGTACTTC.

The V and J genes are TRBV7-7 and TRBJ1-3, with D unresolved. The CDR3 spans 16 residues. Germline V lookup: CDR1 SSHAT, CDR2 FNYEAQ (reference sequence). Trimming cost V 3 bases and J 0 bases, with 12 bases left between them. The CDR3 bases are TGTGCCAGCAGCTTTTGGAAGAGCCCCTCTGGAAACACCATATATTTT. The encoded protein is CASSFWKSPSGNTIYF. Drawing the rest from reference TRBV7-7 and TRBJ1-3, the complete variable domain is GAGVSQSPRYKVTKRGQDVTLRCDPISSHATLYWYQQALGQGPEFLTYFNYEAQPDKSGLPSDRFSAERPEGSISTLTIQRTEQRDSAMYRCASSFWKSPSGNTIYFGEGSWLTVV.

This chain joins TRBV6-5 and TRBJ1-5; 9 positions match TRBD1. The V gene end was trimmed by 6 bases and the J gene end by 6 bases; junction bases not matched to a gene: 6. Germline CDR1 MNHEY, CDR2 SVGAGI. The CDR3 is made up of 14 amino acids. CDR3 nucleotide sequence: TGTGCCAGCAGAGACAGGGGGGCAGGTCAGCCCCAGCATTTT. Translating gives CASRDRGAGQPQHF.

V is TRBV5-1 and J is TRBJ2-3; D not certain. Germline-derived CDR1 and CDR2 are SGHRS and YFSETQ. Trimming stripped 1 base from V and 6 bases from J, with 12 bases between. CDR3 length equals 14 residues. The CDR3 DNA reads TGCGCCAGCAGCTTGAAACTGGGTGACGATACGCAGTATTTT. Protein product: CASSLKLGDDTQYF.

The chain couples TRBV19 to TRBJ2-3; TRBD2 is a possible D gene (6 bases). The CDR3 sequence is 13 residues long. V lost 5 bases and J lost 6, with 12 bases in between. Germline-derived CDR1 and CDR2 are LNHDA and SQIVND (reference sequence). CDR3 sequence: CASSDRGWDTQYF. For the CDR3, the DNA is TGTGCCAGTAGTGACCGGGGGTGGGATACGCAGTATTTT.

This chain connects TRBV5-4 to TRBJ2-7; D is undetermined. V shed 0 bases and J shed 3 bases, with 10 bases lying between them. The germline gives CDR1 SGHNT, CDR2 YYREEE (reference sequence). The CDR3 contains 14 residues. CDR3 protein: CASSLDAFSYEQYF. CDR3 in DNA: TGTGCCAGCAGCTTGGACGCGTTCAGCTACGAGCAGTACTTC.

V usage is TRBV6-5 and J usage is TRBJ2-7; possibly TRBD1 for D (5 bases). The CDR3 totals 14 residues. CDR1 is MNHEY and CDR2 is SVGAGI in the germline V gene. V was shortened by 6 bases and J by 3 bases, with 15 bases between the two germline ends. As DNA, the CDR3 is TGTGCCAGCAGGACCACGACAGATATCTACGAGCAGTACGTC. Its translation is CASRTTTDIYEQYV.

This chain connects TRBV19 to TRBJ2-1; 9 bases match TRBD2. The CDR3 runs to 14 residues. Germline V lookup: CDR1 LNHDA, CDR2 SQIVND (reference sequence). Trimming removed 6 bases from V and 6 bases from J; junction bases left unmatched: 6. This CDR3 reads CASRRGGKSNEQFF. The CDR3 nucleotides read TGTGCCAGTAGGCGGGGGGGGAAATCCAATGAGCAGTTCTTC. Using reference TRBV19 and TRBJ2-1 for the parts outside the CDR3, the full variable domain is DGGITQSPKYLFRKEGQNVTLSCEQNLNHDAMYWYRQDPGQGLRLIYYSQIVNDFQKGDIAEGYSVSREKKESFPLTVTSAQKNPTAFYLCASRRGGKSNEQFFGPGTRLTVL.